This TCR beta chain was identified in a study of cytomegalovirus exposure and HLA in healthy donors. Turning to this clone: What it recognizes is unknown.

Overall study results and limits: The authors listed around 150 TCR beta chains as cytomegalovirus-associated. The classifier, whose performance was assessed in both the original and validation cohorts, reportedly diagnosed cytomegalovirus status with high specificity and sensitivity. Clusters of TCRs from the first cohort tended to co-occur in the roughly 120 validation repertoires (as a later analysis found).

Assay used: immunoSEQ multiplex PCR; TCRdb lists only in-frame clones, some missing. The data hold 60,000 or so clones, with about 90% observed a single time. CDR3 length: 15 residues. Germline assignment: CDR1 SGHAT and CDR2 FQNNGV. After removal of 0 bases from V and 14 bases from J, the junction contained 12 bases not matched to a gene. Specimen: PBMCs. The TCR originated in a woman between 18 and 29 years old in good health and CMV-seronegative. This chain links TRBV11-2 with TRBJ2-3; 9 bases are shared with TRBD2. The CDR3 nucleotides read TGTGCCAGCAGCTTAGATCCCGGCGGGAGGGCCATTCGGTATTTT. Protein sequence: CASSLDPGGRAIRYF.